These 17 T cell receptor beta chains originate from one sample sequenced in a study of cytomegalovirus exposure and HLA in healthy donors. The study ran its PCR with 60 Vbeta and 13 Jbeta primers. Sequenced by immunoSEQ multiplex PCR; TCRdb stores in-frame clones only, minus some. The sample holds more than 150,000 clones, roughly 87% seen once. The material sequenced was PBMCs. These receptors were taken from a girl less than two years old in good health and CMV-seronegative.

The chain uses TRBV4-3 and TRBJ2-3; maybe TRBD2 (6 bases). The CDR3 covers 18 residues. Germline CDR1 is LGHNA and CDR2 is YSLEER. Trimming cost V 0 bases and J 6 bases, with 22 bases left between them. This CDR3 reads CASSQEPPSALRPDTQYF. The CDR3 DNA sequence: TGCGCCAGCAGCCAAGAACCGCCTAGCGCCCTTCGTCCGGATACGCAGTATTTT.

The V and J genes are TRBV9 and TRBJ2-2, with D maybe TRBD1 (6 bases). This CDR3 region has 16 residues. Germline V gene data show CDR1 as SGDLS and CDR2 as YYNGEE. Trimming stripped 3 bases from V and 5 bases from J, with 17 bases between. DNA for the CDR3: TGTGCCAGCAGCGCCTTAACAGGGTTAGCGACCGGGGAGCTGTTTTTT. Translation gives CASSALTGLATGELFF.

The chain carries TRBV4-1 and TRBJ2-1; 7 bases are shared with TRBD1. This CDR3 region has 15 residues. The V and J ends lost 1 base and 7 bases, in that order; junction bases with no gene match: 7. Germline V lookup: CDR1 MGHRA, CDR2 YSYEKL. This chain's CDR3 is CASSQAGGSPNEQFF. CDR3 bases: TGCGCCAGCAGCCAAGCAGGGGGATCCCCTAATGAGCAGTTCTTC.

The CDR3 spells CASSEVAGQGVETQYF. The CDR3 DNA reads TGTGCCAGCAGTGAAGTTGCGGGGCAGGGTGTCGAGACCCAGTACTTC. The chain links TRBV2 to TRBJ2-5; weak D call: TRBD2 (6 bases). CDR1 is SNHLY and CDR2 is FYNNEI in the germline V gene. Trimming pared 1 base from V and 5 bases from J, leaving 17 bases between. This CDR3 has 16 residues.

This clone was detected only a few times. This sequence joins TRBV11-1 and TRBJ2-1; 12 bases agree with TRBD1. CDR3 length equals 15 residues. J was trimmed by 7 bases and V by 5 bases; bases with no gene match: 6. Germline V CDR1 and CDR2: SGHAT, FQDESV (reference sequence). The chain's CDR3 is CASSRDRGRVNEQFF. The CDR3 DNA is TGTGCCAGCAGCCGGGACAGGGGGCGCGTAAATGAGCAGTTCTTC.

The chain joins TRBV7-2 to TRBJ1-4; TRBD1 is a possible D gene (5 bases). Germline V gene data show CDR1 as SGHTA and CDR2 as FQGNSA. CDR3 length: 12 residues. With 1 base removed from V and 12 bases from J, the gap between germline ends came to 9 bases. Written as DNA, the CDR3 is TGTGCCAGCAGCTTAGGAACCAGGGAACTGTTTTTT. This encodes CASSLGTRELFF. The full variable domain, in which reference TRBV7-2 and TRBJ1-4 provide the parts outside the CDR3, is GAGVSQSPSNKVTEKGKDVELRCDPISGHTALYWYRQSLGQGLEFLIYFQGNSAPDKSGLPSDRFSAERTGGSVSTLTIQRTQQEDSAVYLCASSLGTRELFFGSGTQLSVL.

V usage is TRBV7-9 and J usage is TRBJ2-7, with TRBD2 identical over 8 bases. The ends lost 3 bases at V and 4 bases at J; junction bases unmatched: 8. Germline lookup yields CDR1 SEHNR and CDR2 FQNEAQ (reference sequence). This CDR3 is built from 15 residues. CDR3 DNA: TGTGCCAGCAGCTTCTCCGGGACTAGGAAGTACGAGCAGTACTTC. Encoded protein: CASSFSGTRKYEQYF. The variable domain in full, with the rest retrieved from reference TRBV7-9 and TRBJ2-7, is DTGVSQNPRHKITKRGQNVTFRCDPISEHNRLYWYRQTLGQGPEFLTYFQNEAQLEKSRLLSDRFSAERPKGSFSTLEIQRTEQGDSAMYLCASSFSGTRKYEQYFGPGTRLTVT.

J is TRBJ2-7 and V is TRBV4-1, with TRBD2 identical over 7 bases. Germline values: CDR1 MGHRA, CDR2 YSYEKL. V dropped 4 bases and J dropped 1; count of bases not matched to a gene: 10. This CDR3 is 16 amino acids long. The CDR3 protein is CASSPLGASGSYEQYF. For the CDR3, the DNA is TGCGCCAGCAGCCCTCTGGGAGCTAGCGGATCCTACGAGCAGTACTTC.

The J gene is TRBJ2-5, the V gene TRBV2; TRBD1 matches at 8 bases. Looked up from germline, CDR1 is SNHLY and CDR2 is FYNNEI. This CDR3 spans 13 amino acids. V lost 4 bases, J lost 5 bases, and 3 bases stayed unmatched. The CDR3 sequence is CASSGGDRETQYF. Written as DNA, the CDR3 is TGTGCCAGCAGTGGAGGGGACAGGGAGACCCAGTACTTC. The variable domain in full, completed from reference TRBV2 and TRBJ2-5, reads EPEVTQTPSHQVTQMGQEVILRCVPISNHLYFYWYRQILGQKVEFLVSFYNNEISEKSEIFDDQFSVERPDGSNFTLKIRSTKLEDSAMYFCASSGGDRETQYFGPGTRLLVL.

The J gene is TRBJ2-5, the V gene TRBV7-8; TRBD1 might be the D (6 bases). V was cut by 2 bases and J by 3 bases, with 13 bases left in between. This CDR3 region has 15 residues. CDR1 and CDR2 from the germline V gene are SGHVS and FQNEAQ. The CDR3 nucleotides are TGTGCCAGCAGCTTAACTTATAAGGGGGAAGAGACCCAGTACTTC. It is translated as CASSLTYKGEETQYF.

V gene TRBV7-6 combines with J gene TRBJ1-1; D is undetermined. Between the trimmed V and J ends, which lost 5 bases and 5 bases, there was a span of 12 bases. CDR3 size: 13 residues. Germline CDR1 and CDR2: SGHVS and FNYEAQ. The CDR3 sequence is CASSDNRRTEAFF. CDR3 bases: TGTGCCAGCAGCGATAATAGGAGGACTGAAGCTTTCTTT.

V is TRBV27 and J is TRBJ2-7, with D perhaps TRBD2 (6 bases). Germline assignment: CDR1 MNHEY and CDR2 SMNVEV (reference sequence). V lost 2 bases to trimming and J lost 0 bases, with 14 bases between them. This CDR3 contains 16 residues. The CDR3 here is CASSLVPQGGSYEQYF. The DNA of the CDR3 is TGTGCCAGCAGTTTAGTCCCGCAGGGAGGCTCCTACGAGCAGTACTTC.

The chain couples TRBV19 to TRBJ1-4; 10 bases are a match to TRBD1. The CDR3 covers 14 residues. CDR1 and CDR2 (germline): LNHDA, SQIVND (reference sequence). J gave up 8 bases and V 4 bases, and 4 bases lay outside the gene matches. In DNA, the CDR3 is TGTGCCAGTAGTACGACAGGGGGCAACGAAAAACTGTTTTTT. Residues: CASSTTGGNEKLFF.

The CDR3: CASSPGLEGYTQYF. The DNA of the CDR3 is TGTGCCAGCAGCCCAGGACTAGAGGGATATACGCAGTATTTT. This rearrangement joins TRBV6-5 to TRBJ2-3, with TRBD2 matching over 7 bases. V was clipped by 6 bases and J by 7 bases; unmatched bases: 10. Per germline, CDR1 MNHEY and CDR2 SVGAGI. The CDR3 totals 14 residues.

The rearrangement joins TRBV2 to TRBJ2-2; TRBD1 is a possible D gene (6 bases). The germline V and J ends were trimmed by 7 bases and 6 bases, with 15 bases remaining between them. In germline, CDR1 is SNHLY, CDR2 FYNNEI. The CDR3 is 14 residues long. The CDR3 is CASIPDRMAGELFF. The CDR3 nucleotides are TGTGCCAGCATTCCCGACAGGATGGCCGGGGAGCTGTTTTTT.

CDR3 protein: CASSELTGVRGEQYF. CDR3 nucleotides: TGCGCCAGCAGTGAGTTAACGGGAGTAAGGGGCGAGCAGTACTTC. The J gene is TRBJ2-7, the V gene TRBV10-2; tentatively, D is TRBD2 (6 bases). V was shortened by 1 base and J by 6 bases, with 16 bases between the two germline ends. This CDR3 has 15 residues. Germline V gene lookup returns CDR1 WSHSY and CDR2 SAAADI.

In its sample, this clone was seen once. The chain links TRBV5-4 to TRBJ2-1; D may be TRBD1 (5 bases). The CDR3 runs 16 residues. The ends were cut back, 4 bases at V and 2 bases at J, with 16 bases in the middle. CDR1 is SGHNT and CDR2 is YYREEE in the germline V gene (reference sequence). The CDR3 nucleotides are TGTGCCAGCAGCCCCTATCCGGCGGACACCTACAATGAGCAGTTCTTC. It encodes CASSPYPADTYNEQFF.